This T cell receptor (beta chain) was found in a study of tumor-infiltrating lymphocytes in localized non-small cell lung cancer. In regard to this clone: Its antigen is undetermined.

Study-wide findings and caveats: Different pieces of the same tissue went to different assays, confounding technical variation with intratumor heterogeneity.

Repertoires were generated with immunoSEQ multiplex PCR, while TCRdb's copy carries only in-frame clones and drops some. The sample lists fewer than 4,500 clones, approximately 85% seen once, with about 8.3% in the top ten. The CDR3 is 12 amino acids. V was shortened by 2 bases and J by 7 bases, with 6 bases between the two germline ends. Looked up from germline, CDR1 is LNHNV and CDR2 is YYDKDF (reference sequence). The chain employs TRBV15 and TRBJ2-1; possibly TRBD1 for D (6 bases). What was sequenced was uninvolved lung tissue not adjacent to the tumor. This TCR was recovered from a human donor with non-small cell lung cancer. CDR3 in amino acids: CATSRQGNEQFF. The DNA of the CDR3 is TGTGCCACCAGCAGACAGGGGAATGAGCAGTTCTTC.